Reported below is one TCR beta chain. The CDR3 has 14 residues. The V gene's germline CDR1 is SGHVS and CDR2 FQNEAQ. The V segment lost 5 bases and the J segment 4 bases; nucleotides outside the gene matches: 2. This entry belongs to a study of cytomegalovirus exposure and HLA in healthy donors. This PCR relied on a set of 60 Vbeta primers and 13 Jbeta primers. Clones were sequenced by immunoSEQ multiplex PCR, and TCRdb holds only the in-frame ones, with some missing. The sample records approximately 200,000 clones, around 80% being singletons. The chain recombines TRBV7-8 with TRBJ1-2, with 12 bases aligning to TRBD1. This clonotype originated in a woman younger than 30 in good health and CMV-seropositive. Sequencing was carried out using PBMCs. CDR3 in DNA: TGTGCCAGCAGCACGGGACAGGGGGCCTATGGCTACACCTTC. This codes for CASSTGQGAYGYTF.